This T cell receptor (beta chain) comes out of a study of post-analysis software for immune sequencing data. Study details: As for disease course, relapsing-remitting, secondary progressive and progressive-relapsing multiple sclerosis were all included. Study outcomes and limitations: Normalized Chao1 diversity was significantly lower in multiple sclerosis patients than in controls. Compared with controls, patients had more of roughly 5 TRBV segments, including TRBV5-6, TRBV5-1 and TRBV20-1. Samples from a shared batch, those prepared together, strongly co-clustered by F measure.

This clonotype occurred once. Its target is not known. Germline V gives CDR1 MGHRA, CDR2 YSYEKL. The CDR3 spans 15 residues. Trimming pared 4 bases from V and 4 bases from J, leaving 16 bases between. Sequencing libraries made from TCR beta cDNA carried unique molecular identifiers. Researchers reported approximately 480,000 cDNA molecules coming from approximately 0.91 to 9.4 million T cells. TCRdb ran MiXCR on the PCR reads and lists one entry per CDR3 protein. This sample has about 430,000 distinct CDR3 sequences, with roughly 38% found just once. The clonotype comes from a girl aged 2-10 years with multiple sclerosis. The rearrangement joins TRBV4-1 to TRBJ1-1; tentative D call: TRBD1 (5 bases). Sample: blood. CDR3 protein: CASSLGLTRATEAFF. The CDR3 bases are TGCGCCAGCAGCCTAGGACTTACCAGGGCCACTGAAGCTTTCTTT.